Listed below are T cell receptor beta chains from one sample, sequenced in a study of blood T cell repertoires in COVID-19. Measured with immunoSEQ multiplex PCR; TCRdb has only the in-frame clones, and not every one. The repertoire holds nearly 350,000 clones, with about 88% as singletons. Material: peripheral blood. The receptors come from a woman between 70 and 85 years old with COVID-19, enrolled during active disease. Both conserved end residues are part of each CDR3. A D gene is named only where the DNA matches it firmly. The size of a clone is reported for some rows only, either as once, few or many, or as a class for expanded clones.

CDR3 DNA	CDR3 protein	V gene	J gene	clone size	D gene
TGCGCCAGCAGTGTTAGCCTAGCGGGTGTCTACGAGCAGTACTTC	CASSVSLAGVYEQYF	TRBV10-2	TRBJ2-7	NA	TRBD2
TGTGCCAGTAGTATTGGAGAGGCTCAGCCCCAGCATTTT	CASSIGEAQPQHF	TRBV19	TRBJ1-5	NA	NA
TGTGCCAGCAGCCGGGACAGAGGGGCCTACGAGCAGTACTTC	CASSRDRGAYEQYF	TRBV7-3	TRBJ2-7	NA	TRBD1
TGTGCCAGCAGCTTGGGAGGACAGGGATCCTACGAGCAGTACTTC	CASSLGGQGSYEQYF	TRBV5-4	TRBJ2-7	NA	TRBD1
TGTGCCAGTAGTATACCCCTACAAGGAGCAACTAATGAAAAACTGTTTTTT	CASSIPLQGATNEKLFF	TRBV19	TRBJ1-4	NA	NA
TGTGCCAGCAGGTGGACAGGGGACAAAAAACCCTACGAGCAGTACTTC	CASRWTGDKKPYEQYF	TRBV2	TRBJ2-7	NA	TRBD1
TGTGCCAGCAGCTTGATGGGGCTTCGGGACACCATATATTTT	CASSLMGLRDTIYF	TRBV5-4	TRBJ1-3	NA	NA
TGCGCCAGCAGCCTCGCCGGGACAGGGTACAATGAGCAGTTCTTC	CASSLAGTGYNEQFF	TRBV5-1	TRBJ2-1	NA	TRBD1
TGTGCCAGCTCACCACCGGACATCCGTTATGGCTACACCTTC	CASSPPDIRYGYTF	TRBV18	TRBJ1-2	NA	NA
TGTGCCAGCGCGGGAAGGGTGAACACTGAAGCTTTCTTT	CASAGRVNTEAFF	TRBV27	TRBJ1-1	once	NA
TGCGCCAGCAGCTTGGAATTCGGCACAGATACGCAGTATTTT	CASSLEFGTDTQYF	TRBV5-1	TRBJ2-3	NA	NA
TGCGCCAGCAGGGTTAGGGGCTCCTACAATGAGCAGTTCTTC	CASRVRGSYNEQFF	TRBV5-1	TRBJ2-1	NA	NA
TGCGCCAGCAGCCATCTCCTTAGGAACGGGTACTCTGGAAACACCATATATTTT	CASSHLLRNGYSGNTIYF	TRBV4-3	TRBJ1-3	NA	NA
TGCGCCAGCAGCCAAGAGGGCCTAAGTACTGAAGCTTTCTTT	CASSQEGLSTEAFF	TRBV4-3	TRBJ1-1	NA	NA
TGTGCCAGTAGTTGGGATGCAGGGGGGCCCCAGGAGCAGTACTTC	CASSWDAGGPQEQYF	TRBV19	TRBJ2-7	NA	NA
TGTGCCAGTAGTCCGGGGCAAGAGACCCAGTACTTC	CASSPGQETQYF	TRBV19	TRBJ2-5	once	NA
TGCAGCGTCCACCCTAACAGGGGCACTGAAGCTTTCTTT	CSVHPNRGTEAFF	TRBV29-1	TRBJ1-1	NA	TRBD1
TGTGCCAGCAGCTTGCGGACAGGGGATAATTCACCCCTCCACTTT	CASSLRTGDNSPLHF	TRBV5-4	TRBJ1-6	NA	TRBD1
TGTGCCTGGAGTGGGACAGGGACGAGCAATCAGCCCCAGCATTTT	CAWSGTGTSNQPQHF	TRBV30	TRBJ1-5	NA	TRBD1
TGTGCCAGCTCACCAACAGGGGATCTCTATGGCTACACCTTC	CASSPTGDLYGYTF	TRBV18	TRBJ1-2	NA	TRBD1
TGTGCCAGCAGTTTAACGGGGAACACTGAAGCTTTCTTT	CASSLTGNTEAFF	TRBV12-3/TRBV12-4	TRBJ1-1	NA	NA
TGTGCCAGCAGGTCCCCAGGGGAGAGGGACCAAGAGACCCAGTACTTC	CASRSPGERDQETQYF	TRBV5-4	TRBJ2-5	NA	NA
TGTGCCAGTAGTGGCAGGGTTGGCTCCTACGAGCAGTACTTC	CASSGRVGSYEQYF	TRBV19	TRBJ2-7	NA	NA
TGTGCCAGTAGTAGCCAGGGCGGTTTCTATGGCTACACCTTC	CASSSQGGFYGYTF	TRBV19	TRBJ1-2	once	NA
TGTGCCAGCTCACCAGGACATGTTGGGAACGAGCAGTACTTC	CASSPGHVGNEQYF	TRBV18	TRBJ2-7	NA	NA
TGTGCCAGTAGTTCTAGACTAGCGGGGGGGACTGAGCAGTTCTTC	CASSSRLAGGTEQFF	TRBV19	TRBJ2-1	NA	TRBD2
TGTGCCAGCAGTTACGGACAGTTCTATGGCTACACCTTC	CASSYGQFYGYTF	TRBV6-5	TRBJ1-2	NA	NA
TGTGCCAGCAGTTACTCATCGGGTGGCGGCTACACCTTC	CASSYSSGGGYTF	TRBV6-5	TRBJ1-2	few	NA
TGTGCCAGTAGTATCGTCACAGGCTTTGGCTACACCTTC	CASSIVTGFGYTF	TRBV19	TRBJ1-2	NA	NA
TGCGCCAGCAGCCCAAGGAGAGATAGGACAGGGGGGTACGAGCAGTACTTC	CASSPRRDRTGGYEQYF	TRBV4-1	TRBJ2-7	few	TRBD1
TGTGCCAGCAGCTCCCGGACGTCCTCGGGGTACGAGCAGTACTTC	CASSSRTSSGYEQYF	TRBV7-9	TRBJ2-7	once	NA
TGTGCCTGGAGTGTACGGAGGGTCGGCGGCACTGAAGCTTTCTTT	CAWSVRRVGGTEAFF	TRBV30	TRBJ1-1	NA	NA
TGTGCCTGGAGTGTACGGAATGGGGGGATTGGGGACTTC	CAWSVRNGGIGDF	TRBV30	TRBJ2-7	NA	NA
TGCGCCAGCAGCCAGACAGGGTCAGGAAACACCATATATTTT	CASSQTGSGNTIYF	TRBV4-3	TRBJ1-3	NA	TRBD1
TGTGCCATCAGTGGGCACAGGGGATTCCCTGAAGCTTTCTTT	CAISGHRGFPEAFF	TRBV10-3	TRBJ1-1	few	TRBD1
TGTGCCAGCAGTCCCGGACAGGGAGGTTACCAGCCCCAGCATTTT	CASSPGQGGYQPQHF	TRBV28	TRBJ1-5	NA	TRBD1
TGTGCCAGCAGTTCCAGGGATACCTACGAGCAGTACTTC	CASSSRDTYEQYF	TRBV27	TRBJ2-7	NA	NA
TGTGCCAGCGGCCCAGGGGCCTACACCATATATTTT	CASGPGAYTIYF	TRBV7-9	TRBJ1-3	few	NA
TGTGCCAGTAACAAAAACTATGGCTACACCTTC	CASNKNYGYTF	TRBV19	TRBJ1-2	NA	NA
TGTGCCAGCAGTTTATCGGTTTCAGGTTCACCCCTCCACTTT	CASSLSVSGSPLHF	TRBV27	TRBJ1-6	NA	NA
TGCGCCAGCAGCTTTGACAGGGATCAGCCCCAGCATTTT	CASSFDRDQPQHF	TRBV5-1	TRBJ1-5	NA	TRBD1
TGTGCCAGCAGCATACCGGGAACCACCTACGAGCAGTACTTC	CASSIPGTTYEQYF	TRBV13	TRBJ2-7	few	NA
TGTGCCAGCAGTGAAATCGCCTACAATGAGCAGTTCTTC	CASSEIAYNEQFF	TRBV2	TRBJ2-1	once	NA
TGTGCCAGCTCCCGAGGGGGGGCCTTGGGGAATACGCAGTATTTT	CASSRGGALGNTQYF	TRBV14	TRBJ2-3	NA	NA
TGTGCCAGCAGTGAACAGGCCTCTAATGGCTACACCTTC	CASSEQASNGYTF	TRBV6-1	TRBJ1-2	NA	NA
TGTGCCAGCAGCGTTACAGGGGGCGATAGGTACACCATATATTTT	CASSVTGGDRYTIYF	TRBV9	TRBJ1-3	NA	TRBD1
TGTGCCAGCTCGATTCAACAGGGAAACTATGGCTACACCTTC	CASSIQQGNYGYTF	TRBV18	TRBJ1-2	NA	NA
TGCGCCAGCAGCCAACCCACCAGGTCCTACGAGCAGTACTTC	CASSQPTRSYEQYF	TRBV4-1	TRBJ2-7	NA	NA
TGTGCCAGCAGCTCCCGTAGCGGGGGAAGCTCCTACGAGCAGTACTTC	CASSSRSGGSSYEQYF	TRBV9	TRBJ2-7	NA	TRBD2
TGCGCCAGCAGAAGGGGGCCTAGCACAGATACGCAGTATTTT	CASRRGPSTDTQYF	TRBV4-1	TRBJ2-3	NA	TRBD1
TGTGCCAGCAGCTTGGCGGGACAGGGGAAGCCCCAGCATTTT	CASSLAGQGKPQHF	TRBV5-6	TRBJ1-5	once	TRBD1
TGCGCCAGCAGCCAAGGAGGCGGGGCGGAGGTTCCGGCAGATACGCAGTATTTT	CASSQGGGAEVPADTQYF	TRBV4-3	TRBJ2-3	NA	NA
TGCGCCAGCAGCTTGGGTGCGAGGGGGCAAGAGACCCAGTACTTC	CASSLGARGQETQYF	TRBV5-1	TRBJ2-5	NA	NA
TGTGCCAGTAGCCCCTCCCCCGGGACATCGAACACTGAAGCTTTCTTT	CASSPSPGTSNTEAFF	TRBV19	TRBJ1-1	few	NA
TGTGCCAGCAGCCAAGATAGCGTAGCGGGGGCCTTGAGCACAGATACGCAGTATTTT	CASSQDSVAGALSTDTQYF	TRBV3-1/TRBV3-2	TRBJ2-3	once	TRBD2